This T cell receptor (beta chain) was documented in a study of patients and donors after allogeneic stem cell transplantation. Via MiXCR, TCRdb re-called the RT-PCR reads, giving one row per CDR3 protein. Of a few hundred thousand distinct CDR3 sequences detected, over 30% appear once; the ten largest clones hold under 14%. In its sample, this clonotype was seen a few times. This CDR3 comprises 16 residues. CDR1 SGHAT and CDR2 FQNNGV come from the germline V gene. Trimming cost V 7 bases and J 0 bases; bases outside gene matches: 11. The chain carries TRBV11-2 and TRBJ1-1, with 7 positions matching TRBD1. The sequenced material came from blood, either unsorted or a sorted T cell fraction (not recorded which). This clonotype was sampled from a human donor who was either an allogeneic HSCT recipient or a stem cell or donor lymphocyte infusion donor (not recorded which). It is not recorded whose cells these are; they may come from a transplant donor. The CDR3: CASIRRDSYMNTEAFF. In nucleotides, the CDR3 is TGTGCCAGCATCCGGCGGGACAGTTACATGAACACTGAAGCTTTCTTT.